The 11 T cell receptor beta chains listed next were all sequenced from one sample in a study of cytomegalovirus exposure and HLA in healthy donors. Data came from immunoSEQ multiplex PCR; TCRdb stores just in-frame clones and leaves some out. The sample shows about 360,000 clones, more than 80% of them seen only once. The source material was PBMCs. All receptors come from a woman aged 18-35 years in good health and CMV-seronegative.

V and J are TRBV2 and TRBJ2-2; 9 nucleotides align to TRBD1. Trimming took 6 bases from V and 4 from J; bases not matched to a gene: 6. Looked up from germline, CDR1 is SNHLY and CDR2 is FYNNEI. CDR3 size: 15 residues. CDR3 protein: CASRGQGYATGELFF. The CDR3 coding sequence is TGTGCCAGCAGGGGACAGGGCTACGCCACCGGGGAGCTGTTTTTT. Based on the CDR3 plus reference TRBV2 and TRBJ2-2, the full variable domain is EPEVTQTPSHQVTQMGQEVILRCVPISNHLYFYWYRQILGQKVEFLVSFYNNEISEKSEIFDDQFSVERPDGSNFTLKIRSTKLEDSAMYFCASRGQGYATGELFFGEGSRLTVL.

In nucleotides, the CDR3 is TGTGCCTGGATCTTGCGGGGGGGGACAGATACGCAGTATTTT. Its translation: CAWILRGGTDTQYF. The rearrangement joins TRBV30 to TRBJ2-3, with 9 nucleotides matching TRBD2. V shed 4 bases and J 3 bases; nucleotides not matched to a gene: 5. CDR1 is GTSNPN, CDR2 SVGIG, per germline (reference sequence). CDR3 length equals 14 residues.

J is TRBJ2-7 and V is TRBV11-2, with 10 bases identical to TRBD1. Germline V lookup: CDR1 SGHAT, CDR2 FQNNGV. V gave up 2 bases and J gave up 3 bases; unmatched junction bases: 4. CDR3 length: 15 amino acids. CDR3 coding DNA: TGTGCCAGCAGCTTATCCGGGACAGGGGTCTACGAGCAGTACTTC. The encoded protein is CASSLSGTGVYEQYF.

The chain joins TRBV6-6 to TRBJ1-6, with TRBD1 matching over 7 bases. The trim removed 5 bases at V and 8 bases at J, leaving 3 bases unmatched. CDR3 length equals 13 residues. Looked up from germline, CDR1 is MNHNY and CDR2 is SVGAGI (reference sequence). The CDR3 is CASSRQGDSPLHF. The CDR3 region has the DNA TGTGCCAGCAGTCGCCAGGGGGATTCACCCCTCCACTTT.

This chain joins TRBV30 and TRBJ2-6; 8 bases line up with TRBD1. V lost 2 bases and J lost 0; bases outside the gene matches: 9. Germline V gives CDR1 GTSNPN, CDR2 SVGIG (reference sequence). CDR3 length: 18 residues. Here the CDR3 DNA reads TGTGCCTGGAGTTCGCTGGACAGGGCGCCCTCTGGGGCCAACGTCCTGACTTTC. Residues: CAWSSLDRAPSGANVLTF.

The CDR3 sequence is CANFGGTRAVYEQFF. The CDR3 bases are TGTGCCAACTTCGGAGGGACTAGAGCCGTCTATGAGCAGTTCTTC. This chain uses TRBV5-3 with TRBJ2-1; 8 nucleotides align to TRBD2. TRBV5-3 is labeled an ORF, and its function is uncertain. The CDR3 covers 15 residues. Trimming removed 9 bases from V and 8 bases from J; junction bases left unmatched: 16.

The chain joins TRBV6-6 to TRBJ2-7; TRBD2 matches 8 bases. Germline V gives CDR1 MNHNY, CDR2 SVGAGI (reference sequence). J was trimmed by 5 bases and V by 7 bases; bases with no gene match: 10. The CDR3 is 14 residues long. The CDR3 nucleotides read TGTGCCAGCACCCGGGGGGGCGCAGAGGACGAGCAGTACTTC. Amino acid sequence: CASTRGGAEDEQYF.

The rearrangement links TRBV11-2 to TRBJ1-1; 8 positions match TRBD1. Trimming cost V 5 bases and J 5 bases; bases outside gene matches: 7. The CDR3 spans 14 residues. Per germline, CDR1 SGHAT and CDR2 FQNNGV. The CDR3 is CASSTGQAGTEAFF. DNA for the CDR3: TGTGCCAGCAGCACGGGACAGGCGGGAACTGAAGCTTTCTTT.

V is TRBV4-1 and J is TRBJ1-4; no definite D call. Germline V gene lookup returns CDR1 MGHRA and CDR2 YSYEKL. CDR3 length equals 15 residues. Trimming took off 4 bases at V and 7 bases at J, with 16 bases between the two ends. This CDR3 is CASSPLASFPEKLFF. CDR3 DNA sequence: TGCGCCAGCAGCCCGCTGGCCTCTTTTCCTGAAAAACTGTTTTTT.

The CDR3 region is CASRAPGSYNEQFF. The CDR3 region has the DNA TGCGCCAGCAGGGCCCCGGGCTCCTACAATGAGCAGTTCTTC. The rearrangement uses TRBV4-1 and TRBJ2-1; D ambiguous. This CDR3 region has 14 residues. V was clipped by 6 bases and J by 0 bases, with 9 bases between them. Germline assignment: CDR1 MGHRA and CDR2 YSYEKL.

CDR3 amino acids: CASNQGTANTEAFF. For the CDR3, the DNA is TGTGCCAGCAACCAAGGGACAGCGAACACTGAAGCTTTCTTT. V and J are TRBV6-1 and TRBJ1-1, with 7 bases identical to TRBD1. The CDR3 is 14 amino acids. The junction had 6 bases not matched to a gene; V was cut back by 7 bases and J by 1 base. Per germline, CDR1 MNHNS and CDR2 SASEGT.